Shown below are 26 T cell receptor beta chains from a single sample sequenced in a study of CD8+ T cells in alopecia areata (dated by TCRdb to the late 2010s). According to the study, the label for this sample's time point signals: baseline before oral tofacitinib. Libraries were prepared through the immunoSEQ multiplex PCR assay. For TCR sequencing, RNA was extracted from every sample and reverse transcribed into cDNA to serve as template. Not all clones reach the TCRdb copy of this immuneACCESS table, which keeps in-frame sequences only. Checked studies attribute under half of the gap to unresolved V genes and leave the rest unexplained. The sample records 65,000 to 75,000 clones, around half of which are singletons. The ten largest account for about a sixth of the sample. Sequences were derived from CD8+ T cells sorted from blood, sampled at week 0. The receptors stem from a human donor with alopecia areata.

V is TRBV30 and J is TRBJ1-1, with D possibly matching TRBD1 (5 bases). Germline lookup yields CDR1 GTSNPN and CDR2 SVGIG (reference sequence). Between the trimmed V and J ends, which lost 5 bases and 7 bases, there was a span of 17 bases. The CDR3 is made up of 13 amino acids. The CDR3 nucleotides are TGTGCCTGGGAAATAGGGGTTACCATTGAAGCTTTCTTT. Translating gives CAWEIGVTIEAFF.

This chain uses TRBV19 with TRBJ2-1; perhaps TRBD2 as D (5 bases). The V gene lost 8 bases and the J gene lost 6 bases, with 14 bases spanning the gap. Germline V gene sequence: CDR1 LNHDA, CDR2 SQIVND (reference sequence). This CDR3 has 13 residues. In nucleotides, the CDR3 is TGTGCCAGTTCGAGCGGAGAGTTCAATGAGCAGTTCTTC. It codes for CASSSGEFNEQFF.

The rearrangement links TRBV29-1 to TRBJ1-2; D is unresolved. The CDR3 consists of 11 residues. Germline V gene data show CDR1 as SQVTM and CDR2 as ANQGSEA. V was pared by 3 bases and J by 8 bases, with 10 bases between. The CDR3 coding sequence is TGCAGCGTTGACGATAAACTCGGCTACACCTTC. As protein: CSVDDKLGYTF.

The sample holds a few counts of this clone. This likely came from a read error, as a far larger clone is one base away. Other DNA sequences from this sample encode an identical CDR3 as well. This chain joins TRBV5-1 and TRBJ1-1; D possibly corresponds to TRBD1 (5 bases). The CDR3 length is 12 residues. Germline CDR1 SGHRS, CDR2 YFSETQ. The chain's CDR3 is CASSFGTTEAFF. The CDR3, as DNA: TGTGCCAGCAGCTTCGGGACCACTGAAGCTTTCTTT.

This clone has a handful of counts. The chain links TRBV30 to TRBJ2-3, with no clear D. Germline values: CDR1 GTSNPN, CDR2 SVGIG (reference sequence). V lost 0 bases to trimming and J lost 3 bases, with 4 bases between them. The CDR3 runs 12 residues. CDR3 DNA: TGTGCCTGGAGTGTAGGAACAGATACGCAGTATTTT. It codes for CAWSVGTDTQYF.

At least ten counts were recorded for this clone. The CDR3 here is CASSEGWGLDNQPQHF. In nucleotides, the CDR3 is TGTGCCAGCAGTGAAGGGTGGGGGCTTGACAATCAGCCCCAGCATTTT. The chain links TRBV2 to TRBJ1-5; tentatively, D is TRBD1 (6 bases). This CDR3 has 16 amino acids. V was shortened by 1 base and J by 3 bases, with 13 bases between the two germline ends. Germline-derived CDR1 and CDR2 are SNHLY and FYNNEI.

This clone was found many times. The chain links TRBV7-9 to TRBJ2-7, with D perhaps TRBD2 (5 bases). This CDR3 is 12 amino acids long. Trimming cost V 8 bases and J 4 bases, with 12 bases left between them. The germline V gene has CDR1 SEHNR and CDR2 FQNEAQ (reference sequence). The CDR3 nucleotides are TGTGCCAGCGGAAAAAGGGAGTACGAGCAGTACTTC. Amino acids: CASGKREYEQYF.

This clone was picked up a small number of times. The V call is TRBV25-1, the J call TRBJ1-2, with D maybe TRBD1 (5 bases). The V end lost 3 bases, the J end lost 1 base, and 12 bases lay between the germline ends. The germline CDR1 and CDR2 sequences are MGHDK and SYGVNS. This CDR3 spans 15 amino acids. CDR3 sequence (DNA): TGTGCCAGCAGTGACAGGGACGGACTTAACTATGGCTACACCTTC. Residues: CASSDRDGLNYGYTF.

The V and J genes are TRBV5-1 and TRBJ2-1; D perhaps matches TRBD2 (5 bases). Germline CDR1 and CDR2: SGHRS and YFSETQ. Trimming stripped 4 bases from V and 2 bases from J, with 10 bases between. This CDR3 is built from 14 residues. The DNA of the CDR3 is TGCGCCAGCAGCCCCAGCGGTCCCTACAATGAGCAGTTCTTC. This translates into CASSPSGPYNEQFF.

This clone was counted between two and nine times. The chain is built from TRBV29-1 and TRBJ2-7; D unresolved. The J call may be mistaken, given a closer DNA end match to TRBJ2-5. CDR1 and CDR2 (germline): SQVTM, ANQGSEA. The CDR3 has 12 residues. The CDR3 region has the DNA TGCAGTGTTTTAGGCCCAGAAGAGACCCAGTACTTC. It translates to CSVLGPEETQYF.

The V gene is TRBV29-1, the J gene TRBJ1-3; possibly TRBD1 for D (6 bases). The V and J ends lost 7 bases and 1 base respectively, with 17 bases between them. This CDR3 is built from 15 residues. Germline CDR1 reads SQVTM; CDR2 reads ANQGSEA. Written as DNA, the CDR3 is TGCAGCGGTGTGGAGGGACACCCTTCTGGAAACACCATATATTTT. Amino acids: CSGVEGHPSGNTIYF.

V gene TRBV29-1 combines with J gene TRBJ2-1; D tentatively fits TRBD1 or TRBD2 (5 bases each). Trimming left V 8 bases short and J 4 bases short, with 15 bases between. The germline CDR1 and CDR2 sequences are SQVTM and ANQGSEA. The CDR3 consists of 13 residues. CDR3 nucleotides: TGCAGCACGCCCGCCGGGGCATACAATGAGCAGTTCTTC. This sequence encodes CSTPAGAYNEQFF.

The chain is built from TRBV29-1 and TRBJ2-7; 8 positions match TRBD1. V lost 5 bases and J lost 4; bases outside the gene matches: 7. The CDR3 consists of 13 residues. The germline CDR1 and CDR2 sequences are SQVTM and ANQGSEA. The DNA for the CDR3 is TGCAGCGTTTTATCGGACAGGGCATACGAGCAGTACTTC. It specifies CSVLSDRAYEQYF.

This chain uses TRBV5-5 with TRBJ1-1, with unresolved D. Germline V gene sequence: CDR1 SGHKS, CDR2 YYEKEE (reference sequence). The V end lost 0 bases, the J end lost 4 bases, and 16 bases lay between the germline ends. CDR3 size: 16 residues. As DNA, the CDR3 is TGTGCCAGCAGCTTGGCCGAATGGGTTATTATCACTGAAGCTTTCTTT. Its translation: CASSLAEWVIITEAFF.

The chain links TRBV15 to TRBJ2-2; 11 bases map to TRBD2. V shed 5 bases and J 4 bases; nucleotides not matched to a gene: 3. This CDR3 spans 15 amino acids. Germline lookup yields CDR1 LNHNV and CDR2 YYDKDF (reference sequence). The CDR3 DNA sequence: TGTGCCACCAGCCCGGGACTAGCGGTCACCGGGGAGCTGTTTTTT. This encodes CATSPGLAVTGELFF.

This clone was seen a handful of times. The chain links TRBV29-1 to TRBJ1-2; D not resolved. The CDR3 spans 11 residues. The germline V and J ends were trimmed by 4 bases and 2 bases, with 5 bases remaining between them. CDR1 and CDR2 from the germline V gene are SQVTM and ANQGSEA. The CDR3 sequence: CSVVENYGYTF. CDR3 DNA: TGCAGCGTTGTTGAGAACTATGGCTACACCTTC.

The chain is built from TRBV28 and TRBJ2-7; unclear D gene. The CDR3 contains 12 residues. Deletions cut 4 bases from V and 4 bases from J, with 8 bases between. Germline-derived CDR1 and CDR2 are MDHEN and SYDVKM. This CDR3 reads CASSYGRYEQYF. CDR3 DNA sequence: TGTGCCAGCAGTTACGGAAGATACGAGCAGTACTTC.

There are many counts of this clone. This chain links TRBV27 with TRBJ2-7; TRBD1 aligns across 7 bases. The CDR3 contains 14 residues. The V segment lost 5 bases and the J segment 4 bases; nucleotides outside the gene matches: 8. Germline CDR1 and CDR2: MNHEY and SMNVEV (reference sequence). CDR3 bases: TGTGCCAGCAGTCTAACAGGGGAGTGGTACGAGCAGTACTTC. Its protein product is CASSLTGEWYEQYF.

The chain carries TRBV29-1 and TRBJ2-5; D possibly uses TRBD1 or TRBD2 (5 bases each). The CDR3 spans 10 residues. Germline V gene sequence: CDR1 SQVTM, CDR2 ANQGSEA. The germline V and J ends were trimmed by 7 bases and 9 bases, with 12 bases remaining between them. CDR3 in DNA: TGCAGCGGAGGGGTGGGAGCCCAGTACTTC. Amino acids: CSGGVGAQYF.

The J gene is TRBJ2-4, the V gene TRBV29-1, with 9 bases matching TRBD1. CDR3 length: 14 amino acids. The trim removed 6 bases at V and 8 bases at J, leaving 11 bases unmatched. The germline CDR1 and CDR2 sequences are SQVTM and ANQGSEA. For the CDR3, the DNA is TGCAGCGTGGATACAGGGGGCCCACGAGACATTCAGTACTTC. As protein: CSVDTGGPRDIQYF.

This rearrangement joins TRBV5-1 to TRBJ2-1, with 16 bases fitting TRBD2. This CDR3 has 19 residues. Germline CDR1 and CDR2: SGHRS and YFSETQ. The V gene end was trimmed by 0 bases and the J gene end by 5 bases; junction bases not matched to a gene: 8. CDR3 sequence (DNA): TGCGCCAGCAGCTTGGAAGGGGGACTAGCGGGAGGGCCCCACAATGAGCAGTTCTTC. Protein product: CASSLEGGLAGGPHNEQFF.

This clone was counted a few times. The rearrangement links TRBV6-1 to TRBJ2-3; 8 nucleotides line up with TRBD2. CDR3 size: 14 residues. The V gene's germline CDR1 is MNHNS and CDR2 SASEGT. V trimming: 2 bases; J trimming: 4 bases; junction bases outside the gene matches: 2. The CDR3 DNA reads TGTGCCAGCAGTGAACGAGCGGGGGCAGATACGCAGTATTTT. It encodes CASSERAGADTQYF.

The chain recombines TRBV7-9 with TRBJ2-7; D perhaps matches TRBD2 (6 bases). CDR1 and CDR2 (germline): SEHNR, FQNEAQ (reference sequence). Trimming took 5 bases from V and 3 from J, leaving 20 bases between them. CDR3 size: 16 residues. For the CDR3, the DNA is TGTGCCAGCAGCGCGCCGAGGGGAGCGGGTGTCTACGAGCAGTACTTC. Its translation: CASSAPRGAGVYEQYF.

The chain links TRBV7-9 to TRBJ1-5, with TRBD1 as a possible D gene (5 bases). Looked up from germline, CDR1 is SEHNR and CDR2 is FQNEAQ (reference sequence). The CDR3 contains 12 residues. The germline V and J ends were trimmed by 6 bases and 7 bases, with 10 bases remaining between them. The CDR3 region has the DNA TGTGCCAGCAGGCTGGACACGCAGCCCCAGCATTTT. Its protein is CASRLDTQPQHF.

This chain joins TRBV27 and TRBJ2-7; 9 bases align to TRBD2. The CDR3 spans 14 residues. Per the germline V gene, CDR1 is MNHEY and CDR2 is SMNVEV (reference sequence). J gave up 5 bases and V 6 bases, and 8 bases lay outside the gene matches. CDR3 sequence: CASSVTSGIHEQYF. The CDR3, as DNA: TGTGCCAGCAGCGTGACTAGCGGAATCCACGAGCAGTACTTC.

This clone was found a few times. The chain combines TRBV11-2 with TRBJ2-7; perhaps D is TRBD1 or TRBD2 (5 bases each). CDR1 and CDR2 from the germline V gene are SGHAT and FQNNGV. The V gene lost 5 bases and the J gene lost 2 bases, with 13 bases spanning the gap. The CDR3 length is 14 residues. The CDR3 DNA is TGTGCCAGCAGCCTGAGTGGGGGTACCTACGAGCAGTACTTC. This translates into CASSLSGGTYEQYF.